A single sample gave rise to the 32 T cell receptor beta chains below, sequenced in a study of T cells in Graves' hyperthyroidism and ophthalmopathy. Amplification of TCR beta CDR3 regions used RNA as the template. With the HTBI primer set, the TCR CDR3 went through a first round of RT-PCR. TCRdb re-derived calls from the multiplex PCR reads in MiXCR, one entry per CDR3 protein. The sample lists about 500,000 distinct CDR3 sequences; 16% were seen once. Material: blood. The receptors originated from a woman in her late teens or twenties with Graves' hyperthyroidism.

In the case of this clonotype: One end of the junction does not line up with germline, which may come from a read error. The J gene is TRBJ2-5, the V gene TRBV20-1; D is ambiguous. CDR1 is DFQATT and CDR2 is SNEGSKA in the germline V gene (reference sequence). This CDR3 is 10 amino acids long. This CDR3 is CSAQQEAQYF. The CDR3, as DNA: TGCAGTGCCCAGCAAGAGGCCCAGTACTTC.

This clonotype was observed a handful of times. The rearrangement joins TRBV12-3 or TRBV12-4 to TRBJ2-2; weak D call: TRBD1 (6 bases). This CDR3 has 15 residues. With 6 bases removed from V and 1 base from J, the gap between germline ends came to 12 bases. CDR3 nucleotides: TGTGCCAGCAGCAAAGGGACATTGAACACCGGGGAGCTGTTTTTT. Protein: CASSKGTLNTGELFF.

The chain's CDR3 is CASWDTRNTIYF. The CDR3 DNA is TGTGCCAGCTGGGACACCCGGAACACCATATATTTT. The J gene is TRBJ1-3, the V gene TRBV27; tentative D call: TRBD1 (6 bases). Germline V gene lookup returns CDR1 MNHEY and CDR2 SMNVEV (reference sequence). Trimming cost V 8 bases and J 7 bases, with 12 bases left between them. The CDR3 spans 12 residues.

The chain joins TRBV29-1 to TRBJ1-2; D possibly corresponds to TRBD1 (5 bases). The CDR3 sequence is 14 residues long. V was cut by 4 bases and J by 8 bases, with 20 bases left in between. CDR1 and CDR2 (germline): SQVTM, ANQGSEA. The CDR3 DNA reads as TGCAGCGTTGGGGGGAATTTTCGCCTCGGAGGCTACACCTTC. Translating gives CSVGGNFRLGGYTF.

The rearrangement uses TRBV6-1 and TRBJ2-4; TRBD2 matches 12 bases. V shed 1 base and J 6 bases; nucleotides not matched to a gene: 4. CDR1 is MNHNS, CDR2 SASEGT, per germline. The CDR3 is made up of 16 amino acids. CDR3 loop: CASSEETSGGRNIQYF. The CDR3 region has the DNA TGTGCCAGCAGTGAAGAGACTAGCGGGGGTAGAAACATTCAGTACTTC.

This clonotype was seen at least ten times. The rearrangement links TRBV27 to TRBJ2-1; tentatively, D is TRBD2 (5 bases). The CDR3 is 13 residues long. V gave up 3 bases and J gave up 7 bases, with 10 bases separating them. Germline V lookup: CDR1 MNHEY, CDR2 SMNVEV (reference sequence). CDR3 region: CASSFSGLNEQFF. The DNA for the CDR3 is TGTGCCAGCAGTTTTTCGGGGTTGAATGAGCAGTTCTTC.

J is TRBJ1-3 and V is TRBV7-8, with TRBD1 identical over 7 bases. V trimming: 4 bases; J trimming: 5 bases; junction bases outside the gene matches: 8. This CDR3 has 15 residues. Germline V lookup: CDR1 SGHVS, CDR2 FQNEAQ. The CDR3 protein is CASSSLQGQRNTIYF. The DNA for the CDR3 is TGTGCCAGCAGCTCCCTACAGGGGCAGAGAAACACCATATATTTT.

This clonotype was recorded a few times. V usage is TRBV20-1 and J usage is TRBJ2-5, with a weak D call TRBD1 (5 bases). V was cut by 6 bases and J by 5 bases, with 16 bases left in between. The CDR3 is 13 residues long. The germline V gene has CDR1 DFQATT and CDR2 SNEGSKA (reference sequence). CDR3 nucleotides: TGCAGTGCCAAGGGCAGGGCATGGGAGACCCAGTACTTC. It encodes CSAKGRAWETQYF.

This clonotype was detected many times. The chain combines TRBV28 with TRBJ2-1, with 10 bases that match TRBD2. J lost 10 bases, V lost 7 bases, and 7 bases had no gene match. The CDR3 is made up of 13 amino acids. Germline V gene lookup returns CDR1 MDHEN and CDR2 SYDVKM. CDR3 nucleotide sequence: TGTGCCAGCAAAGCGGGAGGGCCGGGGGAGCAGTTCTTC. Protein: CASKAGGPGEQFF.

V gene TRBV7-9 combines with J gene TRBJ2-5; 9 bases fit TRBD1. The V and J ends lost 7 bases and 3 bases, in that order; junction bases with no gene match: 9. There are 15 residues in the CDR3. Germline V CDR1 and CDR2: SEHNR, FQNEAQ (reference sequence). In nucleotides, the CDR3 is TGTGCCAGCATCCAGCCCGGGACAGGGAAAGAGACCCAGTACTTC. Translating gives CASIQPGTGKETQYF.

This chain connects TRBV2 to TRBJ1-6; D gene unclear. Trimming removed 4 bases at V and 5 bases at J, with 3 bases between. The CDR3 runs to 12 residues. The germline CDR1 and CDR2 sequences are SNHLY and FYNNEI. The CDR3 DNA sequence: TGTGCCAGCAGTGCTAATAATTCACCCCTCCACTTT. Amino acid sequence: CASSANNSPLHF.

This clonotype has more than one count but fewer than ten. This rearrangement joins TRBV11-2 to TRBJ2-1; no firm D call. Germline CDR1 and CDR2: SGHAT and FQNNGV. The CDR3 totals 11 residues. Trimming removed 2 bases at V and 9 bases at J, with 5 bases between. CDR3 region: CASSLRSEQFF. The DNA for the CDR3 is TGTGCCAGCAGCTTACGGAGTGAGCAGTTCTTC.

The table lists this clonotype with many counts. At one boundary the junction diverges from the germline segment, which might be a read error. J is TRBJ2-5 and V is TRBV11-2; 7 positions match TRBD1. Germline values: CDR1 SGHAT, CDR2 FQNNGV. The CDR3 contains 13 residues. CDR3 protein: CASSVDRVETQYF. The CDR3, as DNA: TGTGCCAGCAGCGTAGACAGGGTGGAGACCCAGTACTTC.

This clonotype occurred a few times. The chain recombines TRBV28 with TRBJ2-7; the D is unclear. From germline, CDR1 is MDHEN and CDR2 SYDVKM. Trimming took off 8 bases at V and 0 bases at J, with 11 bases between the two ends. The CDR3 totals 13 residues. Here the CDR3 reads CASVMGSSYEQYF. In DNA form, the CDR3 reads TGTGCCAGCGTGATGGGAAGCTCCTACGAGCAGTACTTC.

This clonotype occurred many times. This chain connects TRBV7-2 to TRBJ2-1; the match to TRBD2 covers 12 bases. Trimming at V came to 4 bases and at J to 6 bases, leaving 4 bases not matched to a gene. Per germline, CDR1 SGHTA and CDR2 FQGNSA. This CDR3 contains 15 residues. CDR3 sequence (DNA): TGTGCCAGCAGCTACCTAGCGGGAGGGAGCAATGAGCAGTTCTTC. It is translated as CASSYLAGGSNEQFF.

This chain's CDR3 is CSAGGDRAYEQYF. CDR3 sequence (DNA): TGCAGTGCTGGGGGTGACAGGGCCTACGAGCAGTACTTC. The rearrangement links TRBV20-1 to TRBJ2-7, with 7 bases identical to TRBD1. The CDR3 length is 13 residues. V lost 5 bases and J lost 2; bases outside the gene matches: 6. Germline V CDR1 and CDR2: DFQATT, SNEGSKA (reference sequence).

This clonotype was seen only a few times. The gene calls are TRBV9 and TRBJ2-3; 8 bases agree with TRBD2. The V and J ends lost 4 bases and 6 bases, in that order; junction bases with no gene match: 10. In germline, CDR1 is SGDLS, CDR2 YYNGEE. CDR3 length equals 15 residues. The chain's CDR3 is CASSLTAGARDTQYF. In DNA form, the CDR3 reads TGTGCCAGCAGCTTAACAGCGGGGGCCAGGGATACGCAGTATTTT. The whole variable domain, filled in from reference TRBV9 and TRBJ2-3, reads DSGVTQTPKHLITATGQRVTLRCSPRSGDLSVYWYQQSLDQGLQFLIQYYNGEERAKGNILERFSAQQFPDLHSELNLSSLELGDSALYFCASSLTAGARDTQYFGPGTRLTVL.

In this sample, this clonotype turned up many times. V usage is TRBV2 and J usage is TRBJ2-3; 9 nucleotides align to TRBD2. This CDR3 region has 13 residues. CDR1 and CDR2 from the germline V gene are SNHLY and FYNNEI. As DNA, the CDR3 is TGTGTCGCTCTAGCGGGATCGGGAGATACGCAGTATTTT. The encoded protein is CVALAGSGDTQYF.

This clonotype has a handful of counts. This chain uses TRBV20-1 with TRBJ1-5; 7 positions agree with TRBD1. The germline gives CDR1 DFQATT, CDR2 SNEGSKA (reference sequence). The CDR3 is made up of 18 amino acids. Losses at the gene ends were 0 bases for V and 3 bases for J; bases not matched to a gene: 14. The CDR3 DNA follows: TGCAGTGCTAGAGATCTAGGCCAGGGGGAGAATGACAATCAGCCCCAGCATTTT. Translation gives CSARDLGQGENDNQPQHF.

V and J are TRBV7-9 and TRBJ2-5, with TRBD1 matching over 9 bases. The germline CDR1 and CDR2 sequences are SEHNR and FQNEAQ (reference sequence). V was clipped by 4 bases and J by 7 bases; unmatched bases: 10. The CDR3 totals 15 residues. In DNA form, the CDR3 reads TGTGCCAGCAGCTCCGGGACAGGGAATCTCGGGACCCAGTACTTC. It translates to CASSSGTGNLGTQYF.

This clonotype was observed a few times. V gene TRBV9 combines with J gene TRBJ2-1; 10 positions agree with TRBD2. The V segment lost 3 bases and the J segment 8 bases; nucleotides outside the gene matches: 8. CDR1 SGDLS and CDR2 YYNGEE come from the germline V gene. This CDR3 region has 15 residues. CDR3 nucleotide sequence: TGTGCCAGCAGCGAGACTAGCGGGCTAGCCGATGAGCAGTTCTTC. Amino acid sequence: CASSETSGLADEQFF.

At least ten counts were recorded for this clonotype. The CDR3 spells CASSQGQPETQYF. The CDR3 DNA follows: TGTGCCAGCAGCCAAGGGCAGCCAGAGACCCAGTACTTC. The chain links TRBV3-1 to TRBJ2-5, with D hard to call. CDR3 size: 13 residues. Trimming left V 1 base short and J 4 bases short, with 7 bases between. Germline assignment: CDR1 LGHDT and CDR2 YNNKEL (reference sequence).

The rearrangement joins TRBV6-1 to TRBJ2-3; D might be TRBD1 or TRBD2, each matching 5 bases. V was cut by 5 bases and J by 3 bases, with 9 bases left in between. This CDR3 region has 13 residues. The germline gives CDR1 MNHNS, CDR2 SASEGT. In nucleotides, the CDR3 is TGTGCCAGCAGTCGGGACGGGACAGATACGCAGTATTTT. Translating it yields CASSRDGTDTQYF.

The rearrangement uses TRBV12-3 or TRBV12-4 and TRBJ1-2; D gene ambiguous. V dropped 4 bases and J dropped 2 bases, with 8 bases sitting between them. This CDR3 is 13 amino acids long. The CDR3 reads CASSSGSNYGYTF. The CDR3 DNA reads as TGTGCCAGCAGTTCGGGATCAAACTATGGCTACACCTTC.

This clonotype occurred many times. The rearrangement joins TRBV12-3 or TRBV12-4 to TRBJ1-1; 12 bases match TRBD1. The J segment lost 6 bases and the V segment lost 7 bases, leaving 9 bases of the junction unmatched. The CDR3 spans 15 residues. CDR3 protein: CASTGQGAVLAEAFF. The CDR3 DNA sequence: TGTGCCAGCACGGGACAGGGGGCGGTGTTGGCTGAAGCTTTCTTT.

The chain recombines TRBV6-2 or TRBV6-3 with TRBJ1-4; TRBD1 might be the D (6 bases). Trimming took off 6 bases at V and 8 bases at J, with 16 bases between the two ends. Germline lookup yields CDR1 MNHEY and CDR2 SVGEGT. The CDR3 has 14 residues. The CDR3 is CASSEQGMGEKLFF. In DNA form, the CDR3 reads TGTGCCAGCAGCGAACAGGGCATGGGAGAAAAACTGTTTTTT.

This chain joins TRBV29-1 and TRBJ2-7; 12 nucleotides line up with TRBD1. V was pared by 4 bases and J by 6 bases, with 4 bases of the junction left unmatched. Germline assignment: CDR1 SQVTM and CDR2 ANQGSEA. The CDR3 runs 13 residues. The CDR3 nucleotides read TGCAGCGTTGCCGGGACAGGGGGCTCCGAGCAGTACTTC. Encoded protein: CSVAGTGGSEQYF.

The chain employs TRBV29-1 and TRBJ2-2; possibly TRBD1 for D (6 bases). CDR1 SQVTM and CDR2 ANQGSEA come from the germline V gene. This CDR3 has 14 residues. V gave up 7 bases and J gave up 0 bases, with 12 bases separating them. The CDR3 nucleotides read TGCAGCGCACTCGACAGGTCGAACACCGGGGAGCTGTTTTTT. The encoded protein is CSALDRSNTGELFF.

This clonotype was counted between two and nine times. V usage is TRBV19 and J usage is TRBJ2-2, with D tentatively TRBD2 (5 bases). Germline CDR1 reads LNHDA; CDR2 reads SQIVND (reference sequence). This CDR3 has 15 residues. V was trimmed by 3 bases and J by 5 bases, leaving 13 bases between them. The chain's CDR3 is CASSILFSGTGELFF. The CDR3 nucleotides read TGTGCCAGTAGTATTTTGTTCTCGGGAACCGGGGAGCTGTTTTTT.

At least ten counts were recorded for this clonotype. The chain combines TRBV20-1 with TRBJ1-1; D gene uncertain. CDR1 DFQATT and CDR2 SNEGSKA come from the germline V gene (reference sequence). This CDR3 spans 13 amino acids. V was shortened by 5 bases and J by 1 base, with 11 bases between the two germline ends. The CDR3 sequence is CSAARGSNTEAFF. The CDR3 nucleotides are TGCAGTGCTGCCCGAGGATCGAACACTGAAGCTTTCTTT.

The CDR3 is CASSEDRVYEQYF. For the CDR3, the DNA is TGTGCCAGCAGTGAGGACAGGGTCTACGAGCAGTACTTC. The chain links TRBV2 to TRBJ2-7; 8 bases agree with TRBD1. The V and J ends lost 3 bases and 3 bases, in that order; junction bases with no gene match: 1. The CDR3 is 13 residues long. Per germline, CDR1 SNHLY and CDR2 FYNNEI.

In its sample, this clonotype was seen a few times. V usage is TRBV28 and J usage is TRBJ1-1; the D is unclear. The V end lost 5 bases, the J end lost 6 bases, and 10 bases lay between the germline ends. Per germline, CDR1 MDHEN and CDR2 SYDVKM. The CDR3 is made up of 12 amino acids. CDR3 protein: CASSVQHSEAFF. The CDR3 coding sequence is TGTGCCAGCAGTGTACAGCACTCTGAAGCTTTCTTT.